This section outlines one TCR beta chain sequence together with its context. This specimen comes from a study of blood T cell repertoires in COVID-19. Data came from immunoSEQ multiplex PCR; TCRdb stores just in-frame clones and leaves some out. The repertoire holds around 350,000 clones, with approximately 86% as singletons. Germline-derived CDR1 and CDR2 are SGHRS and YFSETQ. Trimming pared 0 bases from V and 1 base from J, leaving 10 bases between. This CDR3 is 16 amino acids long. Sample: peripheral blood. The sequence derives from a human donor in a cohort sampled during active COVID-19. This chain joins TRBV5-1 and TRBJ2-2; D perhaps matches TRBD2 (6 bases). The CDR3 region has the DNA TGCGCCAGCAGCTTGGGGGTAGCGGTGAACACCGGGGAGCTGTTTTTT. It encodes CASSLGVAVNTGELFF.